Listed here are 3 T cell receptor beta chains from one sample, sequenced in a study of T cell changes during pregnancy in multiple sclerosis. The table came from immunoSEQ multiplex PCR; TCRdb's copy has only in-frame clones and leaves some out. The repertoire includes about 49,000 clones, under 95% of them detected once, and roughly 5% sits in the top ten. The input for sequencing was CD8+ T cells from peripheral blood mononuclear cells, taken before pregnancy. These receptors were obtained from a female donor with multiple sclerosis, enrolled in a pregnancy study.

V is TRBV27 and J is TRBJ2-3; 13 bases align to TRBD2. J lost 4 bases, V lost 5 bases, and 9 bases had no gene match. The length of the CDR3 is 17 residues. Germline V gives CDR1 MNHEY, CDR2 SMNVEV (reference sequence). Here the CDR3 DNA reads TGTGCCAGCAGTGTCCCCCGACTAGCGGGAGGCCCAGATACGCAGTATTTT. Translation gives CASSVPRLAGGPDTQYF.

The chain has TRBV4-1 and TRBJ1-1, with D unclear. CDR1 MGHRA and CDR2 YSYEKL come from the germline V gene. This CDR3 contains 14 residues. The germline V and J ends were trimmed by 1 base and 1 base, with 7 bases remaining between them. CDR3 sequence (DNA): TGCGCCAGCAGCCAAGTCAGCGCGAACACTGAAGCTTTCTTT. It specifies CASSQVSANTEAFF.

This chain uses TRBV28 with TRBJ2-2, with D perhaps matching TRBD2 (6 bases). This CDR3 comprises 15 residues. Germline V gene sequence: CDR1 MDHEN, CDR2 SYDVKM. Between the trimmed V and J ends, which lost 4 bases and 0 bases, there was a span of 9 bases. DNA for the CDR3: TGTGCCAGCAGTTGGGACTTCTCGAACACCGGGGAGCTGTTTTTT. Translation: CASSWDFSNTGELFF. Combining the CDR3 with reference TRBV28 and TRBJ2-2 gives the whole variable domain DVKVTQSSRYLVKRTGEKVFLECVQDMDHENMFWYRQDPGLGLRLIYFSYDVKMKEKGDIPEGYSVSREKKERFSLILESASTNQTSMYLCASSWDFSNTGELFFGEGSRLTVL.